These T cell receptor beta chains were read from a single sample in a study of cytomegalovirus exposure and HLA in healthy donors. TCRdb keeps only in-frame clones here, not all; method: immunoSEQ multiplex PCR. The data contain roughly 100,000 clones, roughly 85% of them singletons. Sequenced material: PBMCs. The source of these receptors is a man in his fifties or sixties in good health and CMV-seropositive. Each CDR3 is given without its conserved first and last residue.

cdr3_aa: ASWTGGDNSPLH
v_call: TRBV6-5

cdr3_aa: ASSQKDTLYGYT
v_call: TRBV4-3

cdr3_aa: ASSSTTGAETQY
v_call: TRBV7-7

cdr3_aa: ASRQTIQGGQPQH
v_call: TRBV4-1

cdr3_aa: ASSSGTPEAF
v_call: TRBV4-3

cdr3_aa: ASSATGAAYEQY
v_call: TRBV6-1

cdr3_aa: SASHEQY
v_call: TRBV20-1

cdr3_aa: ASSRHTSGSTDTQY
v_call: TRBV6-6

cdr3_aa: ASSVGLAGVSTGELF
v_call: TRBV9

cdr3_aa: ASSESGRGQTYANYGYT
v_call: TRBV10-1

cdr3_aa: ASSEQEPGYYGYT
v_call: TRBV10-2

cdr3_aa: ASSVQQGAQETQY
v_call: TRBV5-4

cdr3_aa: ASNNQETQY
v_call: TRBV19

cdr3_aa: ASSPLTGTGNTEAF
v_call: TRBV18

cdr3_aa: ASSYTDILGEQF
v_call: TRBV7-6

cdr3_aa: ASSLDSASTDTQY
v_call: TRBV5-1

cdr3_aa: ASRIGGTGNQPQH
v_call: TRBV6-1

cdr3_aa: ASSATGGLGTDTQY
v_call: TRBV13

cdr3_aa: ASSLRQIQRELF
v_call: TRBV28

cdr3_aa: ASSRDSRRNYGYT
v_call: TRBV6-4

cdr3_aa: ASSSQGRYEQY
v_call: TRBV27

cdr3_aa: ASRLPSTDTQY
v_call: TRBV6-5

cdr3_aa: ASSERGDLSNQPQH
v_call: TRBV2

cdr3_aa: ASSPLPGVGANEQF
v_call: TRBV18

cdr3_aa: ASRCLERGVSYNEQF
v_call: TRBV19

cdr3_aa: ASSRTSAPQETQY
v_call: TRBV4-3

cdr3_aa: ASSEAPQQGGYT
v_call: TRBV28

cdr3_aa: ASSPGTGGADEQF
v_call: TRBV18

cdr3_aa: ASIQTGANVLT
v_call: TRBV28

cdr3_aa: ASSSGLAGVVGELF
v_call: TRBV5-4

cdr3_aa: ASSAQGSSGNTIY
v_call: TRBV6-1

cdr3_aa: ASSPGLAHEQF
v_call: TRBV4-3

cdr3_aa: ASSGWAPRNEQF
v_call: TRBV28

cdr3_aa: ASSLGGTDSGNTIY
v_call: TRBV5-1

cdr3_aa: ASSVSGGLAKNIQY
v_call: TRBV28

cdr3_aa: ASSPETGVFGPQH
v_call: TRBV7-9

cdr3_aa: ASSLGQGGNQPQH
v_call: TRBV5-1

cdr3_aa: ASSRTREVVGNTEAF
v_call: TRBV19

cdr3_aa: AIRAGQGLNTEAF
v_call: TRBV10-3

cdr3_aa: ASSPPFAGANSPLH
v_call: TRBV18

cdr3_aa: ASRPGQGDYNEQF
v_call: TRBV19

cdr3_aa: ASSYFTGNTNEKLF
v_call: TRBV6-6